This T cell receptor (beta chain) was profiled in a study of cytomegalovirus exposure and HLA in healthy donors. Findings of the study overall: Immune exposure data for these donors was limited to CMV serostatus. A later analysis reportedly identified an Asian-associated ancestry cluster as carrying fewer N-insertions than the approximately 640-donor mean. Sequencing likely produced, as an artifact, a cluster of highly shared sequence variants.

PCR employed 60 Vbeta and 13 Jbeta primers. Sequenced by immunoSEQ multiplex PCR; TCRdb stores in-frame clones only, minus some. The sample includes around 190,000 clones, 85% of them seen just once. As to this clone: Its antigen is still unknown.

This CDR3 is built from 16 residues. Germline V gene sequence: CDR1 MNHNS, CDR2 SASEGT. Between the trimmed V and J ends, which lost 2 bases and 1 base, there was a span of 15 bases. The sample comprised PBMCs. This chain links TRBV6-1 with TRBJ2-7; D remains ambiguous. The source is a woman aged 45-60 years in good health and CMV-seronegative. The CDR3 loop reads CASSEIHGGGSYEQYF. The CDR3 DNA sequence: TGTGCCAGCAGTGAAATCCATGGCGGCGGTTCCTACGAGCAGTACTTC.